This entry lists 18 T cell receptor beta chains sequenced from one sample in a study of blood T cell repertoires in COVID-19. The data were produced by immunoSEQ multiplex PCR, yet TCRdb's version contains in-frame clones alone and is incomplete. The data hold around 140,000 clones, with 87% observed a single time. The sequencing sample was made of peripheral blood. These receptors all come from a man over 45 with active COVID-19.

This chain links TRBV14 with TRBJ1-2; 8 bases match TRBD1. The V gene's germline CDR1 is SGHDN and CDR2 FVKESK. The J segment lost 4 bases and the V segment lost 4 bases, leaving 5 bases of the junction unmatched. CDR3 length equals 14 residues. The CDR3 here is CASSPRQGSYGYTF. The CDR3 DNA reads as TGTGCCAGCAGCCCAAGACAGGGGAGCTATGGCTACACCTTC.

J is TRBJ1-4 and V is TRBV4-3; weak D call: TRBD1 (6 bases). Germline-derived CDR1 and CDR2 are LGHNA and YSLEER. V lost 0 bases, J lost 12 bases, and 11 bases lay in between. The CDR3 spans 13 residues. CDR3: CASSQDRGSELFF. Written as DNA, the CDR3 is TGCGCCAGCAGCCAAGACAGGGGAAGTGAACTGTTTTTT.

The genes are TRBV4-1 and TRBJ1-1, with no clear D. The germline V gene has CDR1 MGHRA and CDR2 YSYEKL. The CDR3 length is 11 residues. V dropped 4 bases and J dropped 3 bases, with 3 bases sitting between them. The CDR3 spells CASSRDTEAFF. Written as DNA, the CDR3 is TGCGCCAGCAGCCGCGACACTGAAGCTTTCTTT.

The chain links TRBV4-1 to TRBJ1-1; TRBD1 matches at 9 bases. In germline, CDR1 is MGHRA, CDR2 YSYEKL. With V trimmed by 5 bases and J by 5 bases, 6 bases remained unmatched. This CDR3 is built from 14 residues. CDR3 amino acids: CASSKQGARTEAFF. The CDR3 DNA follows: TGCGCCAGCAGCAAACAGGGGGCGAGAACTGAAGCTTTCTTT.

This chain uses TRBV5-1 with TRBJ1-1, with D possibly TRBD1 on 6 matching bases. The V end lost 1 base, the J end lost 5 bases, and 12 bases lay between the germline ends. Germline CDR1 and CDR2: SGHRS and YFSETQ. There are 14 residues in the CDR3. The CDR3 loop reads CASSLHREGTEAFF. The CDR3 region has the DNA TGCGCCAGCAGCTTGCACAGGGAGGGGACTGAAGCTTTCTTT.

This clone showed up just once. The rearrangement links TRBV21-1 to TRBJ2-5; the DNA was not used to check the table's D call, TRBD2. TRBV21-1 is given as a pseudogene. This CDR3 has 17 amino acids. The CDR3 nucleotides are TGTGCCAGCAGCCCCTGGGAGGCTAGCGGGGGGCAAGAGACCCAGTACTTC. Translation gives CASSPWEASGGQETQYF.

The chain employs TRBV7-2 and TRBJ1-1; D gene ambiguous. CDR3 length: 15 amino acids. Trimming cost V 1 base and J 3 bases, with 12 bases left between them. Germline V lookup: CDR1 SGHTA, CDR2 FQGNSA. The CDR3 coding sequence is TGTGCCAGCAGCTTAGAGCTAGGCAGTTACACTGAAGCTTTCTTT. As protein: CASSLELGSYTEAFF.

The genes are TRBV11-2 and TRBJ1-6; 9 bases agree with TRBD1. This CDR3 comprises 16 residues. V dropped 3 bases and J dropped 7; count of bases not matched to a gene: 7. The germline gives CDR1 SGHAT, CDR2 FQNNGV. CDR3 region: CASSLSTGQGNSPLHF. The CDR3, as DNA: TGTGCCAGCAGCTTGAGTACGGGACAGGGCAATTCACCCCTCCACTTT.

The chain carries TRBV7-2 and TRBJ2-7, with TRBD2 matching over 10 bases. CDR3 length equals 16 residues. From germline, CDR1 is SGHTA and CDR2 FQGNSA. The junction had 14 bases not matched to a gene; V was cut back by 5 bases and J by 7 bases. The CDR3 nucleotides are TGTGCCAGCAGCCCCCGGGGTAGCGGGGGGTCCCTGGAGCAGTACTTC. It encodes CASSPRGSGGSLEQYF.

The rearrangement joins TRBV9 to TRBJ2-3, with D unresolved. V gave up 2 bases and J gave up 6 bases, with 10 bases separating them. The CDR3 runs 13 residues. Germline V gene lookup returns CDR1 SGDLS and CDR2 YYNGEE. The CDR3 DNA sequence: TGTGCCAGCAGCGTGTTATTAGCTGATACGCAGTATTTT. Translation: CASSVLLADTQYF.

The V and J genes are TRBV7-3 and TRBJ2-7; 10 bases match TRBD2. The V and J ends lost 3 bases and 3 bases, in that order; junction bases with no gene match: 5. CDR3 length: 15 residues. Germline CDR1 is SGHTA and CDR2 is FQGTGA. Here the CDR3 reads CASSFSGGPLYEQYF. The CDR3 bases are TGTGCCAGCAGCTTTAGCGGGGGGCCCCTCTACGAGCAGTACTTC.

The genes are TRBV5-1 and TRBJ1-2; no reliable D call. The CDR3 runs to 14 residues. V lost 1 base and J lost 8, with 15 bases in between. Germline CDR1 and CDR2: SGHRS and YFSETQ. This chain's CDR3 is CASSLSNPSRGYTF. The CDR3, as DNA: TGCGCCAGCAGCTTGAGTAACCCATCCCGGGGCTACACCTTC.

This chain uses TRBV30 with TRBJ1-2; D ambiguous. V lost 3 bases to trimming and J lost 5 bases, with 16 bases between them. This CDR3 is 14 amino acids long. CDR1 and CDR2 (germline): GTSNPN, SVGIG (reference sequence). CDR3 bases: TGTGCCTGGAGCCCCGACTTAACCCAATATGGCTACACCTTC. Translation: CAWSPDLTQYGYTF. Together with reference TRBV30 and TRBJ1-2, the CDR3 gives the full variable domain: SQTIHQWPATLVQPVGSPLSLECTVEGTSNPNLYWYRQAAGRGLQLLFYSVGIGQISSEVPQNLSASRPQDRQFILSSKKLLLSDSGFYLCAWSPDLTQYGYTFGSGTRLTVV.

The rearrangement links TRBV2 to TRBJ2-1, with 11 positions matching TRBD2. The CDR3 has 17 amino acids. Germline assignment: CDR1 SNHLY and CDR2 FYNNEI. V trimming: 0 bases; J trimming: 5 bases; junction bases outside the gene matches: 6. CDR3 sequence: CASSEAKLAGAHNEQFF. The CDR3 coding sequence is TGTGCCAGCAGTGAAGCGAAACTAGCGGGGGCCCACAATGAGCAGTTCTTC.

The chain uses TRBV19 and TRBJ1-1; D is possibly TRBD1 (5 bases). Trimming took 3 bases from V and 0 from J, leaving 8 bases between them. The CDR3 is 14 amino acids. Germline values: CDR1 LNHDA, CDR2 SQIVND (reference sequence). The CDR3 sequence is CASSIRQLNTEAFF. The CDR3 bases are TGTGCCAGTAGTATTAGACAGTTGAACACTGAAGCTTTCTTT.

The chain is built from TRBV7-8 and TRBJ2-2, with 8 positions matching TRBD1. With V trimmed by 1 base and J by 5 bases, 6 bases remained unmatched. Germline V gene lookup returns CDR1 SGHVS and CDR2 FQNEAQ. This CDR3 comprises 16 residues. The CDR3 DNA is TGTGCCAGCAGCTTAGGACAGGGGAAGGGGACCGGGGAGCTGTTTTTT. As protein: CASSLGQGKGTGELFF.

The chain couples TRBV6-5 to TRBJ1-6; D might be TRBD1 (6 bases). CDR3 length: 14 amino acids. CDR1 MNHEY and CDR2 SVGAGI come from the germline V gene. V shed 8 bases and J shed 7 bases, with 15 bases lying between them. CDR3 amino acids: CASRIGGRNSPLHF. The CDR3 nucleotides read TGTGCCAGCCGAATAGGGGGTAGGAATTCACCCCTCCACTTT.

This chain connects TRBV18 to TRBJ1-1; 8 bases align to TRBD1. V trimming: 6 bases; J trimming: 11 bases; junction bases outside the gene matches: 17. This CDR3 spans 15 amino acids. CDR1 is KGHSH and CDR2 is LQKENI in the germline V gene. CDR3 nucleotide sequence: TGTGCCAGCTCCCTTAGCCGACAGGGGCGGTTAGGCGCTTTCTTT. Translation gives CASSLSRQGRLGAFF.